This T cell receptor (beta chain) was documented in a study of cytotoxic CD8 clonotypes in ibrutinib-treated CLL (dated by TCRdb to about 2021). With respect to the entire study: The cohort had some eleven relapsed/refractory and about 15 treatment-naive patients; 17 to 18 were IGHV unmutated. Responses were partial in about 25 patients and complete in 2; after median around 72 months follow-up, around 15 stayed in remission and approximately 12 progressed. Response samples were taken after a median of 12 months on treatment, ranging from about 6 to 36 months. An average of about 250,000 productive templates and some 99,000 productive rearrangements was obtained per sample. Longitudinal samples were available for about 30% of the 86 trial participants. Cryopreserved peripheral blood mononuclear cells were collected at three points: before therapy, at response, and at either sustained remission or disease progression. Patients were still on ibrutinib when every remission and progressive disease sample was collected.

Turning to this clone: This receptor's antigen is unknown. The input lacks base qualities; no much larger clone sits a single base away.

CDR1 and CDR2, looked up from the germline V gene (reference sequence), are LNHDA and SQIVND. Spanning cysteine to phenylalanine, the CDR3 consists of 19 amino acids. The sequence is cut down to CDR3 DNA, 57 bases in frame from base 1. Relative to germline, V is missing 4 bases and J is missing 1 base, with 14 bases of the junction outside any gene match. Each clonotype received, on average, approximately 9.9x coverage in deep resolution sequencing performed on a MiSeq, where the target depth lay between 1 in 1 million and 1 in 200,000 T cells. TCR beta libraries were generated with the immunoSEQ hsTCRB Kit. Under the source paper's analysis protocol: ImmunoSEQ Data Assistant and ImmunoSEQ Analyzer were used for data analysis, and V, D and J genes were assigned according to IMGT definitions. Clonality, which ranges from 0 to 1, was calculated by subtracting the normalized Shannon entropy of productive rearrangement frequencies from one. Only overrepresented clonotypes making up at least 0.05% of the repertoire of each patient were included in the public clonotype analysis. Some twelve age-matched healthy donor repertoires from immuneACCESS were used as controls for clonality. The table comes from immuneACCESS by way of TCRdb, which keeps in-frame sequences with V and J called. Part of the clones is missing from these tables; in studies checked, under half for an unresolved V gene and the rest for unknown reasons. V and J calls and clone size are those listed in that table; D and trimming were worked out from the DNA. The sample has approximately 280,000 clones on record, about 72% of them singletons. About 5% of the sample is held by the ten biggest clonotypes.

Read against the paper, the sample's time point label means: progressive disease on ibrutinib. For TCR beta library preparation, 1.5 to 2 micrograms of genomic DNA were isolated from cryopreserved PBMCs. High-throughput TCR beta sequencing was performed on longitudinal blood samples from CLL patients receiving ibrutinib monotherapy. The patients took part in an open-label, single-center phase 2 trial of ibrutinib monotherapy. The study at large found these results: Public clonotypes were found to be uncommon and were observed to contract or remain stable during treatment; the increase in clonality was shown to reflect expansion of private clonotypes at ibrutinib response. At ibrutinib response clonality went up, during sustained remission it held steady, and at progression it dropped back toward baseline. Sustained-remission and progressing patients did not have matched sampling times, and lymph node repertoires were not examined. At baseline, clonality was higher than in age-matched healthy donors and showed a strong correlation with circulating CD8+ T-cell counts.

This clonotype was sampled from a human donor with chronic lymphocytic leukemia. The specimen comprised PBMCs, sampled at disease progression, from a patient treated with ibrutinib. The chain is encoded by TRBV19 joined to TRBJ2-1; TRBD2 lines up with 9 middle nucleotides. The CDR3: CASSKRAMAGGPSYNEQFF. In nucleotide form, the sequence is TGTGCCAGTAGTAAGAGGGCTATGGCGGGAGGGCCGTCCTACAATGAGCAGTTCTTC.